These 15 T cell receptor beta chains were sequenced from one sample in a study of blood T cell repertoires in COVID-19. Profiling relied on immunoSEQ multiplex PCR, and the TCRdb table lists in-frame clones only, not all of them. The sample has 350,000 or so clones; roughly nine tenths are singletons. The sequenced material came from peripheral blood. The receptors stem from a woman aged 55-75 years with COVID-19, enrolled during active disease.

The chain employs TRBV27 and TRBJ2-5; D is possibly TRBD1 (6 bases). V was pared by 9 bases and J by 4 bases, with 15 bases between. Germline loops: CDR1 MNHEY, CDR2 SMNVEV (reference sequence). The CDR3 runs to 13 residues. CDR3 amino acids: CASSTQGGETQYF. CDR3 nucleotides: TGTGCCAGTAGTACACAGGGCGGAGAGACCCAGTACTTC.

The V gene is TRBV3-1 (or the pseudogene TRBV3-2), the J gene TRBJ2-2, with 8 positions matching TRBD2. V was pared by 7 bases and J by 2 bases, with 9 bases of the junction left unmatched. Germline lookup yields CDR1 LGHDT and CDR2 YNNKEL (reference sequence). CDR3 length: 16 residues. The CDR3 loop is CASTRRGGANTGELFF. As DNA, the CDR3 is TGTGCCAGCACCCGACGGGGGGGGGCTAACACCGGGGAGCTGTTTTTT.

This clone was observed once. The chain links TRBV4-1 to TRBJ2-3; 8 bases agree with TRBD2. This CDR3 is built from 14 residues. Looked up from germline, CDR1 is MGHRA and CDR2 is YSYEKL. V gave up 7 bases and J gave up 6 bases; unmatched junction bases: 9. The DNA for the CDR3 is TGCGCCAGCAAGTGGGCGGGGGGCCGCGATACGCAGTATTTT. Translated, it gives CASKWAGGRDTQYF.

The chain uses TRBV18 and TRBJ2-3, with a weak D call TRBD2 (5 bases). V lost 4 bases to trimming and J lost 0 bases, with 11 bases between them. The CDR3 has 15 amino acids. Germline V gene sequence: CDR1 KGHSH, CDR2 LQKENI. This CDR3 reads CASSLGRTSTDTQYF. The CDR3 DNA reads TGTGCCAGCTCACTCGGACGGACTAGCACAGATACGCAGTATTTT.

This clone has a single count. CDR3 DNA sequence: TGCGCCAGCAGCCTGGGACAGGGGGGGGCTAACTATGGCTACACCTTC. Its translation is CASSLGQGGANYGYTF. The chain couples TRBV5-1 to TRBJ1-2, with 11 bases that match TRBD1. Looked up from germline, CDR1 is SGHRS and CDR2 is YFSETQ. J was trimmed by 0 bases and V by 4 bases; bases with no gene match: 5. This CDR3 has 16 residues.

This chain uses TRBV7-6 with TRBJ1-6; 10 bases map to TRBD1. The V segment lost 2 bases and the J segment 6 bases; nucleotides outside the gene matches: 16. There are 20 residues in the CDR3. Germline loops: CDR1 SGHVS, CDR2 FNYEAQ. The CDR3 here is CASSLRGGGQGGYGNSPLHF. For the CDR3, the DNA is TGTGCCAGCAGCTTACGGGGTGGTGGACAGGGGGGATATGGTAATTCACCCCTCCACTTT.

This clone was detected once. The V call is TRBV19, the J call TRBJ2-7; no definite D call. This CDR3 comprises 15 residues. Looked up from germline, CDR1 is LNHDA and CDR2 is SQIVND (reference sequence). Trimming stripped 3 bases from V and 1 base from J, with 13 bases between. The CDR3 here is CASSITAAPSYEQYF. CDR3 coding DNA: TGTGCCAGTAGTATCACGGCAGCGCCATCCTACGAGCAGTACTTC. The full variable domain, its missing parts supplied by reference TRBV19 and TRBJ2-7, is DGGITQSPKYLFRKEGQNVTLSCEQNLNHDAMYWYRQDPGQGLRLIYYSQIVNDFQKGDIAEGYSVSREKKESFPLTVTSAQKNPTAFYLCASSITAAPSYEQYFGPGTRLTVT.

V gene TRBV3-1 (or the pseudogene TRBV3-2) combines with J gene TRBJ2-1, with 8 bases identical to TRBD2. Trimming removed 1 base from V and 7 bases from J; junction bases left unmatched: 18. Germline-derived CDR1 and CDR2 are LGHDT and YNNKEL (reference sequence). The length of the CDR3 is 19 residues. The CDR3 sequence: CASSQGRKWSGGWGNEQFF. The CDR3 DNA sequence: TGTGCCAGCAGCCAAGGAAGAAAGTGGAGCGGGGGCTGGGGGAATGAGCAGTTCTTC.

The rearrangement links TRBV6-4 to TRBJ1-2, with no clear D. The CDR3 contains 14 residues. Germline V gene data show CDR1 as MRHNA and CDR2 as SNTAGT. V was pared by 6 bases and J by 4 bases, with 15 bases between. The CDR3 here is CASSPDGNIYGYTF. The CDR3 DNA reads TGTGCCAGCAGCCCTGACGGGAACATCTATGGCTACACCTTC.

J is TRBJ2-3 and V is TRBV6-6, with a weak D call TRBD1 (5 bases). Trimming stripped 5 bases from V and 2 bases from J, with 14 bases between. CDR1 and CDR2 (germline): MNHNY, SVGAGI (reference sequence). The CDR3 is made up of 15 amino acids. As DNA, the CDR3 is TGTGCCAGCAGTCGGCAGGGTGGTCCCACAGATACGCAGTATTTT. This translates into CASSRQGGPTDTQYF.

This chain connects TRBV15 to TRBJ1-4; perhaps TRBD1 as D (5 bases). The CDR3 loop spans 16 amino acids. Per germline, CDR1 LNHNV and CDR2 YYDKDF (reference sequence). The V gene lost 0 bases and the J gene lost 5 bases, with 13 bases spanning the gap. CDR3 sequence: CATSRDYGAGNEKLFF. In DNA, the CDR3 is TGTGCCACCAGCAGAGATTATGGGGCGGGAAATGAAAAACTGTTTTTT.

This clone is a singleton in its sample. The genes are TRBV5-1 and TRBJ1-4; tentatively, D is TRBD1 (6 bases). V shed 5 bases and J shed 8 bases, with 13 bases lying between them. This CDR3 is 13 amino acids long. CDR1 and CDR2 from the germline V gene are SGHRS and YFSETQ. The CDR3 nucleotides read TGCGCCAGCAGGAAGGGGGTCGACGAAAAACTGTTTTTT. It yields the protein CASRKGVDEKLFF.

This clone appeared a single time. The rearrangement links TRBV19 to TRBJ1-1, with D maybe TRBD1 (6 bases). The germline V gene encodes CDR1 LNHDA and CDR2 SQIVND (reference sequence). V lost 5 bases and J lost 1, with 17 bases in between. The CDR3 consists of 16 residues. This CDR3 is CASSPRTGKGNTEAFF. The DNA of the CDR3 is TGTGCCAGTAGTCCCCGAACAGGGAAAGGGAACACTGAAGCTTTCTTT.

Comment on this clone: A junction end diverges from the germline sequence, so it may reflect a read error. The genes are TRBV5-6 and TRBJ1-1; 9 bases are shared with TRBD1. There are 14 residues in the CDR3. In germline, CDR1 is SGHDT, CDR2 YYEEEE. This CDR3 is CASNLDRGYTEAFF. The CDR3 nucleotides are TGTGCCAGCAACTTGGACAGGGGATACACTGAAGCTTTCTTT.

The rearrangement uses TRBV19 and TRBJ1-1, with D unclear. This CDR3 comprises 13 residues. The V and J ends lost 2 bases and 5 bases respectively, with 9 bases between them. The V gene's germline CDR1 is LNHDA and CDR2 SQIVND (reference sequence). The DNA of the CDR3 is TGTGCCAGTAGTATAATCGGGTATACTGAAGCTTTCTTT. Its translation is CASSIIGYTEAFF.